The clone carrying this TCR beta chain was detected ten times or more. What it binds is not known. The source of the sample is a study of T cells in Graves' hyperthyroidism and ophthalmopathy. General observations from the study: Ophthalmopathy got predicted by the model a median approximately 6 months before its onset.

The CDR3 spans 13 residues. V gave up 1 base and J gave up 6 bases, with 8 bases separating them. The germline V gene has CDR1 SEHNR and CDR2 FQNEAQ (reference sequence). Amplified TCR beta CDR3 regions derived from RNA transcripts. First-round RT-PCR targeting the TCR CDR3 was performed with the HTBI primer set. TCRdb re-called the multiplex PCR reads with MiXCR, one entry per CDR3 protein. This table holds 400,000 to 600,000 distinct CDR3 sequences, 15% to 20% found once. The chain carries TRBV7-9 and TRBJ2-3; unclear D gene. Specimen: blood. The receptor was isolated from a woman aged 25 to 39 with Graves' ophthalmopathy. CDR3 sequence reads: CASSLDSMDTQYF. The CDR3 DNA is TGTGCCAGCAGCTTAGATTCGATGGATACGCAGTATTTT.